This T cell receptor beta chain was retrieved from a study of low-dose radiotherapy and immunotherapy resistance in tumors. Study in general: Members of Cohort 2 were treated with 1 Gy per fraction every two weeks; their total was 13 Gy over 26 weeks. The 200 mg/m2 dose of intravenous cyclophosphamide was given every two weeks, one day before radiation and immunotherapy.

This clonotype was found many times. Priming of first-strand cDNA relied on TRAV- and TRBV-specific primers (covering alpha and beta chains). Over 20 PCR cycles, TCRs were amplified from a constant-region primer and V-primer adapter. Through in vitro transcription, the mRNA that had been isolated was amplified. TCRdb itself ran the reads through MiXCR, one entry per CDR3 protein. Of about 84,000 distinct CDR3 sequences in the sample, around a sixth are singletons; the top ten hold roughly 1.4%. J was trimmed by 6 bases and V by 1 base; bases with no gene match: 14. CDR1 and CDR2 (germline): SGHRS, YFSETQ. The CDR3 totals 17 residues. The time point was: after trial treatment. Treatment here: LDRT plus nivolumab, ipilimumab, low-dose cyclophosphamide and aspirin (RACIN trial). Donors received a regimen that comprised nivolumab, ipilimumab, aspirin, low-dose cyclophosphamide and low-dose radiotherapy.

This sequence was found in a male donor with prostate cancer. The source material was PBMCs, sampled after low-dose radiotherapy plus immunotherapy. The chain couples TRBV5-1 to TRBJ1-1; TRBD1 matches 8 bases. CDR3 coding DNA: TGCGCCAGCAGCTTGAGGAGTGACAGGGGAAATGAGGCTGAAGCTTTCTTT. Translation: CASSLRSDRGNEAEAFF.